The 20 T cell receptor beta chains below all came from one sample that was sequenced in a study of T cell responses to AZD1222 COVID-19 vaccine. The repertoire was sequenced with immunoSEQ multiplex PCR; TCRdb's copy has only in-frame clones and lacks some. The repertoire holds more than 70,000 clones, with around nine tenths as singletons. Sequencing used peripheral blood, obtained 28 days after the second AZD1222 dose. Receptors were obtained from an adult who received the AZD1222 COVID-19 vaccine.

The rearrangement joins TRBV18 to TRBJ1-5; D gene unclear. Germline V gives CDR1 KGHSH, CDR2 LQKENI. Trimming left V 6 bases short and J 4 bases short, with 7 bases between. This CDR3 comprises 12 residues. CDR3 amino acids: CASSTTNQPQHF. CDR3 DNA sequence: TGTGCCAGCTCGACTACAAATCAGCCCCAGCATTTT.

V and J are TRBV7-9 and TRBJ2-2, with D perhaps matching TRBD2 (6 bases). The CDR3 runs 12 residues. V lost 11 bases to trimming and J lost 2 bases, with 9 bases between them. Germline assignment: CDR1 SEHNR and CDR2 FQNEAQ (reference sequence). The CDR3 bases are TGTGCCGGGGGGAGAAACACCGGGGAGCTGTTTTTT. It is translated as CAGGRNTGELFF.

This clone was recorded once. The chain links TRBV12-5 to TRBJ1-1; D may be TRBD1 (6 bases). The CDR3 has 16 amino acids. Germline V lookup: CDR1 LGHNT, CDR2 FRNRAP. Between the trimmed V and J ends, which lost 9 bases and 3 bases, there was a span of 23 bases. DNA of the CDR3: TGTGCTAGCAGTTTCCCACAAACAGGGTCGTACACTGAAGCTTTCTTT. Protein: CASSFPQTGSYTEAFF.

The J gene is TRBJ1-3, the V gene TRBV6-5; D call uncertain. Trimming pared 2 bases from V and 0 bases from J, leaving 11 bases between. The CDR3 totals 16 residues. The germline gives CDR1 MNHEY, CDR2 SVGAGI. The CDR3 spells CASSYPGRDSGNTIYF. The CDR3 DNA reads as TGTGCCAGCAGTTACCCCGGACGGGACTCTGGAAACACCATATATTTT.

The chain joins TRBV10-3 to TRBJ1-2; 7 bases agree with TRBD1. The CDR3 is made up of 13 amino acids. The trim removed 10 bases at V and 7 bases at J, leaving 12 bases unmatched. In germline, CDR1 is ENHRY, CDR2 SYGVKD. As DNA, the CDR3 is TGTGCCAGTCAACCGCAGGGGGTTAGTGGCTACACCTTC. This codes for CASQPQGVSGYTF.

This chain joins TRBV18 and TRBJ1-5; D gene uncertain. This CDR3 contains 15 residues. The germline CDR1 and CDR2 sequences are KGHSH and LQKENI. V lost 3 bases, J lost 5 bases, and 14 bases lay in between. CDR3 sequence reads: CASSPDQAAYQPQHF. CDR3 DNA sequence: TGTGCCAGCTCACCCGATCAGGCCGCCTATCAGCCCCAGCATTTT.

The chain couples TRBV7-9 to TRBJ1-2, with D unresolved. In germline, CDR1 is SEHNR, CDR2 FQNEAQ (reference sequence). The CDR3 totals 15 residues. The V end was cut by 0 bases, the J end by 0 bases, with 8 bases between. The chain's CDR3 is CASSLASLTNYGYTF. The CDR3 nucleotides read TGTGCCAGCAGCTTAGCATCCCTAACTAACTATGGCTACACCTTC.

The V gene is TRBV9, the J gene TRBJ1-6; D is undetermined. Trimming pared 3 bases from V and 3 bases from J, leaving 13 bases between. The CDR3 is made up of 16 amino acids. The germline CDR1 and CDR2 sequences are SGDLS and YYNGEE. CDR3 coding DNA: TGTGCCAGCAGCGGGACTGACACACTCTATAATTCACCCCTCCACTTT. Translated, it gives CASSGTDTLYNSPLHF.

Only one count was recorded for this clone. This chain connects TRBV6-5 to TRBJ1-5; 7 bases are shared with TRBD1. The CDR3 length is 13 residues. CDR1 and CDR2 from the germline V gene are MNHEY and SVGAGI. V lost 5 bases to trimming and J lost 5 bases; unmatched junction nucleotides: 3. DNA of the CDR3: TGTGCCAGCAGTACTACAGGGGATCAGCCCCAGCATTTT. Translated: CASSTTGDQPQHF.

The rearrangement uses TRBV19 and TRBJ2-1; 9 bases are a match to TRBD2. The CDR3 has 16 amino acids. Germline CDR1 LNHDA, CDR2 SQIVND (reference sequence). The V and J ends lost 9 bases and 0 bases, in that order; junction bases with no gene match: 9. This CDR3 is CASSEGGGASYNEQFF. CDR3 DNA sequence: TGTGCCAGCTCCGAGGGCGGGGGGGCCTCCTACAATGAGCAGTTCTTC.

This chain links TRBV27 with TRBJ2-7, with D perhaps TRBD1 (6 bases). This CDR3 comprises 15 residues. In germline, CDR1 is MNHEY, CDR2 SMNVEV (reference sequence). The ends were cut back, 5 bases at V and 0 bases at J, with 14 bases in the middle. In nucleotides, the CDR3 is TGTGCCAGCAGTGACCGGACAGCGATCTCCTACGAGCAGTACTTC. Translating it yields CASSDRTAISYEQYF.

The rearrangement joins TRBV5-1 to TRBJ2-4, with D uncertain. The V end lost 3 bases, the J end lost 0 bases, and 7 bases lay between the germline ends. Looked up from germline, CDR1 is SGHRS and CDR2 is YFSETQ. The CDR3 extends over 14 amino acids. Here the CDR3 DNA reads TGCGCCAGCAGCTCCACGTTAGCCAAAAACATTCAGTACTTC. Residues: CASSSTLAKNIQYF.

Notes on this clone: Other DNA sequences within the sample encode an identical CDR3. The chain couples TRBV12-3 or TRBV12-4 to TRBJ2-7; D gene ambiguous. CDR3 length: 12 amino acids. With 6 bases removed from V and 4 bases from J, the gap between germline ends came to 10 bases. The DNA for the CDR3 is TGTGCCAGCAGCCTCCTTGGATACGAGCAGTACTTC. It is translated as CASSLLGYEQYF.

Comment on this clone: Its ends do not fully match the called genes, so a read error is possible. The rearrangement joins TRBV3-1 (or the pseudogene TRBV3-2) to TRBJ1-6; tentatively, D is TRBD1 (5 bases). Per the germline V gene, CDR1 is LGHDT and CDR2 is YNNKEL (reference sequence). This CDR3 is built from 13 residues. CDR3 in DNA: TGTGCCAGCAGCCAAAGGGGAGGTTCACCCCCCCACTTT. Encoded protein: CASSQRGGSPPHF.

This chain uses TRBV7-3 with TRBJ2-2; the D gene is possibly TRBD1 (5 bases). Trimming shortened V by 6 bases and J by 1 base, and 9 bases separated the two germline ends. The germline V gene encodes CDR1 SGHTA and CDR2 FQGTGA. The CDR3 consists of 14 residues. CDR3 DNA sequence: TGTGCCAGCAGTTTTGACAGGAACACCGGGGAGCTGTTTTTT. This gives the protein CASSFDRNTGELFF.

V is TRBV28 and J is TRBJ1-1; unclear D gene. The ends were cut back, 6 bases at V and 0 bases at J, with 11 bases in the middle. This CDR3 is 14 amino acids long. The germline V gene has CDR1 MDHEN and CDR2 SYDVKM. CDR3 protein: CASRGSIMNTEAFF. The DNA for the CDR3 is TGTGCCAGCAGGGGGAGCATCATGAACACTGAAGCTTTCTTT.

V and J are TRBV2 and TRBJ2-1; D remains unclear. The CDR3 is made up of 13 amino acids. Trimming stripped 4 bases from V and 7 bases from J, with 11 bases between. Germline CDR1 is SNHLY and CDR2 is FYNNEI. CDR3 sequence reads: CASSGVGFNEQFF. In DNA form, the CDR3 reads TGTGCCAGCAGTGGGGTAGGGTTTAATGAGCAGTTCTTC.

V is TRBV7-8 and J is TRBJ2-6, with 10 bases fitting TRBD2. The J segment lost 1 base and the V segment lost 2 bases, leaving 11 bases of the junction unmatched. In germline, CDR1 is SGHVS, CDR2 FQNEAQ. The CDR3 spans 20 residues. CDR3 coding DNA: TGTGCCAGCAGCTTAAAGGCACAGAGCGGGGGGGCTTCTGGGGCCAACGTCCTGACTTTC. The encoded protein is CASSLKAQSGGASGANVLTF.

This chain uses TRBV6-2 or TRBV6-3 with TRBJ2-1, with D tentatively TRBD2 (7 bases). The CDR3 length is 19 residues. CDR1 is MNHEY and CDR2 is SVGEGT in the germline V gene. With 2 bases removed from V and 8 bases from J, the gap between germline ends came to 28 bases. The CDR3 is CASSYHTRQHAGAGDEQFF. The DNA of the CDR3 is TGTGCCAGCAGTTACCACACTCGACAACACGCGGGGGCCGGGGATGAGCAGTTCTTC.

CDR3: CAWSADRGLRPQHF. The CDR3 region has the DNA TGTGCCTGGAGTGCCGACAGGGGACTTAGGCCCCAGCATTTT. The chain joins TRBV30 to TRBJ1-5, with 8 bases lining up with TRBD1. Germline V gene lookup returns CDR1 GTSNPN and CDR2 SVGIG (reference sequence). This CDR3 contains 14 residues. The V segment lost 1 base and the J segment 9 bases; nucleotides outside the gene matches: 8.